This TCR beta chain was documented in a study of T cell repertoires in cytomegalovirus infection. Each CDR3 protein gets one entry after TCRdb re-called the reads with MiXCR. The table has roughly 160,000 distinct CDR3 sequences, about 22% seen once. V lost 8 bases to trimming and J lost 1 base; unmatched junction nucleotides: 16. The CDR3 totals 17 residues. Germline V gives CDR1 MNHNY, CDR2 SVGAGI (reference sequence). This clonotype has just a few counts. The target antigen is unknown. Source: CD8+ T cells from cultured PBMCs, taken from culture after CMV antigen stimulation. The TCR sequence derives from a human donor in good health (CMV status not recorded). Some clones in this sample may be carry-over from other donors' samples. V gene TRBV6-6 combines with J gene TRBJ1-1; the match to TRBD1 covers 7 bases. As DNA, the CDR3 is TGTGCCAGCCCTGGGGAGGGGGCTACCCCTACGAACACTGAAGCTTTCTTT. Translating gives CASPGEGATPTNTEAFF.